The clone carrying this TCR beta chain turned up a few times. TCRdb analysed the reads with MiXCR anew, one entry per CDR3 protein. This sample yields nearly 650,000 distinct CDR3 sequences, of which 20% to 25% are seen a single time; 7% to 9% belongs to the top ten. This entry is derived from a study of T cell repertoires in cytomegalovirus infection. CDR1 and CDR2 from the germline V gene are DFQATT and SNEGSKA (reference sequence). The V end was cut by 0 bases, the J end by 2 bases, with 11 bases between. The CDR3 is 15 amino acids. The V gene is TRBV20-1, the J gene TRBJ1-5; no clear D. This TCR was sampled from a human donor in good health (CMV status not recorded). Some clones in this sample may be carry-over from other donors' samples. Material for sequencing was CD8+ T cells from PBMCs. Here the CDR3 reads CSARDGLGGNQPQHF. DNA of the CDR3: TGCAGTGCTAGAGATGGACTGGGTGGCAATCAGCCCCAGCATTTT.